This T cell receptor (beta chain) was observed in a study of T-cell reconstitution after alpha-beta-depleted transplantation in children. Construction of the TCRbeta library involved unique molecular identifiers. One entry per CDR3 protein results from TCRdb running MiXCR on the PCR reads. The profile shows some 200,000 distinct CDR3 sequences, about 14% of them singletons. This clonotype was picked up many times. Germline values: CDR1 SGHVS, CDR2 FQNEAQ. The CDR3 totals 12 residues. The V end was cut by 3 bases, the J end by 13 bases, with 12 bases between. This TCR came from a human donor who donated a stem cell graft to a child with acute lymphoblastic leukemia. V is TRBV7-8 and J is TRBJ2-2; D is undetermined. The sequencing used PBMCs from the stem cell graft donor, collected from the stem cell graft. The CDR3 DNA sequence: TGTGCCAGCAGCTTCTCGACCTCGAGGCTGTTTTTT. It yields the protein CASSFSTSRLFF.